Listed here is a single T cell receptor (beta chain). The source of the sample is a study of blood T cells in healthy people across ages. With 4 bases removed from V and 0 bases from J, the gap between germline ends came to 10 bases. Germline CDR1 SGHVS, CDR2 FQNEAQ. The CDR3 totals 14 residues. No fewer than 6 micrograms of total RNA were isolated from every sample. The use of a sample-barcoded 5' primer and a J-beta primer mix characterized a second PCR of roughly 7 to 11 cycles. Using its own MiXCR run on the 5' RACE reads, TCRdb lists one record per CDR3 protein. The sample carries about a million distinct CDR3 sequences, roughly 43% recorded once.

The rearrangement uses TRBV7-8 and TRBJ2-7; perhaps TRBD1 as D (6 bases). The receptor's source is a man aged 30 to 45 in good health. The source material was blood. The CDR3 region has the DNA TGTGCCAGCAGCTCGCAGGGGTTCTCCTACGAGCAGTACTTC. It codes for CASSSQGFSYEQYF.